Sequencing of this T cell receptor (beta chain) was carried out in a study of CD8 T cells in ankylosing spondylitis. General study results and limits: Apparently characteristic of ankylosing spondylitis blood was a TCR beta motif (fewer than 10 highly homologous variants). Certain motif variants had earlier appeared in reactive arthritis synovial fluid and blood. Peripheral blood samples showed relatively rare disease-linked clones, and these clones were CD8+. Reports say disease-linked clones showed up significantly more in matched ankylosing spondylitis synovial fluid.

Germline V gives CDR1 SGHRS, CDR2 YFSETQ. CDR3 length: 14 residues. Generation of TCR beta libraries employed quantitative 5'-RACE incorporating molecular barcodes. TCRdb re-called the 5' RACE reads through MiXCR, storing one row per CDR3 protein. Of a few hundred thousand distinct CDR3 sequences in the sample, about a fifth were seen once. This clonotype has more than one count but fewer than ten. The antigen is undetermined. The junction does not match germline at one end; this may be a read error. The sequence was collected from a male donor with ankylosing spondylitis. Sequenced sample: blood, either unsorted or a sorted T cell fraction (not recorded which). This sequence joins TRBV5-1 and TRBJ2-4; D might be TRBD1 (6 bases). CDR3 sequence (DNA): TGCGCCAGCAGCTTCAGGACAGCCACAAACATTCAGTACTTC. Translation gives CASSFRTATNIQYF.